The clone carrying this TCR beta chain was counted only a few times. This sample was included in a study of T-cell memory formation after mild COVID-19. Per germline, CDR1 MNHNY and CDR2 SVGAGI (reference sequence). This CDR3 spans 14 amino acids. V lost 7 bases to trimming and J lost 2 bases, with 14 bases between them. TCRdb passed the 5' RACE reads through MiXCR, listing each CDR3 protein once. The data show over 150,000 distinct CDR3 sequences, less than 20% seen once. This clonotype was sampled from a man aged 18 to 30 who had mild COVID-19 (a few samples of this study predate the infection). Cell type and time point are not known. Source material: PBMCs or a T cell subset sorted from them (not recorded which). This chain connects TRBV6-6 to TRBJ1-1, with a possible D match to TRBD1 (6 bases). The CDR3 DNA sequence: TGTGCCAGCATCCCAAGACAGGCCAACACTGAAGCTTTCTTT. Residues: CASIPRQANTEAFF.